This T cell receptor beta chain was captured by sequencing in a study of Ad26.COV2.S vaccination and SARS-CoV-2 variants. About the study: Participants got Ad26.COV2.S intramuscularly, once or twice 56 days apart. Study conclusions and caveats: Whether participants received vaccine or placebo, their non-spike TCR breadth was similar.

Treatment defined: about 20 received Ad26.COV2.S at low or high dose, single or two shots; roughly five received placebo; per-sample allocation not given. Sampling happened 63 days after the first vaccine or placebo injection. A Boston adult aged 18-55 years was the donor. V lost 0 bases to trimming and J lost 2 bases, with 8 bases between them. Per germline, CDR1 GTSNPN and CDR2 SVGIG (reference sequence). The CDR3 is 13 residues long. Method: immunoSEQ multiplex PCR; TCRdb's copy keeps in-frame clones and lacks some. The data show about 430,000 clones, over 75% seen once. On this clone: Its specificity is unknown.

The sequencing used peripheral blood, collected in a trial of Ad26.COV2.S vaccine versus placebo. V usage is TRBV30 and J usage is TRBJ2-7; D is uncertain. This clonotype was obtained from a person aged 18-65 years who received the Ad26.COV2.S COVID-19 vaccine or a placebo. CDR3 amino acids: CAWSVWKPYEQYF. In nucleotides, the CDR3 is TGTGCCTGGAGTGTCTGGAAACCCTACGAGCAGTACTTC. The whole variable domain, remainder taken from reference TRBV30 and TRBJ2-7, is SQTIHQWPATLVQPVGSPLSLECTVEGTSNPNLYWYRQAAGRGLQLLFYSVGIGQISSEVPQNLSASRPQDRQFILSSKKLLLSDSGFYLCAWSVWKPYEQYFGPGTRLTVT.